This T cell receptor (beta chain) was documented in a study of read filtering for tumor transcriptome and immune sequencing. Study in general: The cohort had more than 16 men and under 15 women aged about 47 to 90, mean about 70 years. DNase treatment preceded whole-transcriptome library preparation.

Trimming removed 0 bases at V and 4 bases at J, with 16 bases between. Germline V lookup: CDR1 LNHDA, CDR2 SQIVND (reference sequence). The CDR3 contains 16 residues. From around 440 ng of RNA, a library with molecular barcoded alpha/delta and beta/gamma adaptors was made. TCRdb re-called the reads with MiXCR, one entry per CDR3 protein. The data show 130,000 or so distinct CDR3 sequences, 13% seen once. In its sample, this clonotype was seen a few times. The sequencing input was a population of CD138-negative cells sorted from bone marrow. This receptor was obtained from a donor at least 40 years old with multiple myeloma. This rearrangement joins TRBV19 to TRBJ2-7; the D is unclear. The CDR3 DNA is TGTGCCAGTAGTATAGAAGCTACCACCTATGGTTACGAGCAGTACTTC. It codes for CASSIEATTYGYEQYF. Together with reference TRBV19 and TRBJ2-7, the CDR3 gives the full variable domain: DGGITQSPKYLFRKEGQNVTLSCEQNLNHDAMYWYRQDPGQGLRLIYYSQIVNDFQKGDIAEGYSVSREKKESFPLTVTSAQKNPTAFYLCASSIEATTYGYEQYFGPGTRLTVT.